This T cell receptor (beta chain) derives from a study of chemoradiotherapy in HPV16-positive cancers. The study's findings and limits: HPV-responsive T-cell expansion during chemoradiotherapy was linked to improved recurrence-free survival in HPV16-positive patients. During treatment, candidate HPV-specific clones and E7-related motifs expanded in tumor.

Samples were taken several times over chemoradiotherapy. Sequencing used immunoSEQ multiplex PCR; TCRdb keeps in-frame clones, though not all of them. Counted here are about 8,400 clones, nearly 90% occurring once; the ten biggest clones make up around 3.2%. Of note for this clone: As yet, its antigen is unknown.

Germline V gene sequence: CDR1 SGHRS, CDR2 YFSETQ. V shed 4 bases, J shed 5 bases, and the junction held 3 bases outside the gene matches. This CDR3 region has 15 residues. The rearrangement joins TRBV5-1 to TRBJ2-2; TRBD1 aligns across 12 bases. The TCR was taken from a human donor with HPV-associated anogenital cancer. The sample in question was tumor tissue, obtained from a patient who underwent chemoradiotherapy. The CDR3 DNA reads TGCGCCAGCAGCGGGACAGGGGGCCCGACCGGGGAGCTGTTTTTT. This codes for CASSGTGGPTGELFF.